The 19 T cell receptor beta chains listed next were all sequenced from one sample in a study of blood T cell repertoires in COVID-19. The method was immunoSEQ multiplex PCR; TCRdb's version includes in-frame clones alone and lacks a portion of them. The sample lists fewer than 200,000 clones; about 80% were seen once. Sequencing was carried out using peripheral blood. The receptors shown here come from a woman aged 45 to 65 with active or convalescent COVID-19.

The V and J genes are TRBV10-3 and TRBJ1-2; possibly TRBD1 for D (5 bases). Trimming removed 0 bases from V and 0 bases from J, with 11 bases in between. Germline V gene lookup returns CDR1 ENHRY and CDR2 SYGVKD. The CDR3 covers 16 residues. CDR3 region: CAISESAGPPNYGYTF. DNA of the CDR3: TGTGCCATCAGTGAGTCGGCGGGGCCGCCTAACTATGGCTACACCTTC.

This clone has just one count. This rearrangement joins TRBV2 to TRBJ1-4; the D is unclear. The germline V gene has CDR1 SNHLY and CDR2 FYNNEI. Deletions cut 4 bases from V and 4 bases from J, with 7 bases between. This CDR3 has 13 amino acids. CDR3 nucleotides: TGTGCCAGCAGTGCCAGATATAATGAAAAACTGTTTTTT. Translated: CASSARYNEKLFF.

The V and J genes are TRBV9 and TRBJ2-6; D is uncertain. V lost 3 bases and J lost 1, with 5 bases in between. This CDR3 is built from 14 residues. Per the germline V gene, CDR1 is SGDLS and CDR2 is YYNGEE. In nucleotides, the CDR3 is TGTGCCAGCAGCGCCCTATCTGGGGCCAACGTCCTGACTTTC. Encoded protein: CASSALSGANVLTF.

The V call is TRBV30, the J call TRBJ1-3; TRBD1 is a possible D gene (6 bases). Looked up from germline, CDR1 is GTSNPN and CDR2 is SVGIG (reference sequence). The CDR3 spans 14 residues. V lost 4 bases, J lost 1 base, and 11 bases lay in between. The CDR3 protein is CAWTGVKSGNTIYF. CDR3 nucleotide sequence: TGTGCCTGGACAGGGGTGAAGTCTGGAAACACCATATATTTT.

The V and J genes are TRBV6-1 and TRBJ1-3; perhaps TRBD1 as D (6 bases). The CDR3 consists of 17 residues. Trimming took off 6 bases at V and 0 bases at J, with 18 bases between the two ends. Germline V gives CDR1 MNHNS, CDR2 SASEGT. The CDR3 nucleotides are TGTGCCAGCAGGGAAAGTCACAGGGATTCCTCTGGAAACACCATATATTTT. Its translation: CASRESHRDSSGNTIYF.

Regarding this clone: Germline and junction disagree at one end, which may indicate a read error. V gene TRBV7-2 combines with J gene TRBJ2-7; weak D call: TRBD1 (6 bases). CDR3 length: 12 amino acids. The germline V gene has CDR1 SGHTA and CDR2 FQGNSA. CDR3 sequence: CASSLSGVERYF. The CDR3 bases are TGTGCCAGCAGCTTATCAGGGGTAGAGCGGTACTTC.

The CDR3: CASSLGSQGVLAFF. CDR3 nucleotides: TGCGCCAGCAGCTTGGGTAGCCAGGGGGTTTTAGCTTTCTTT. This rearrangement joins TRBV5-1 to TRBJ1-1; TRBD1 matches 7 bases. From germline, CDR1 is SGHRS and CDR2 YFSETQ. The V gene end was trimmed by 0 bases and the J gene end by 10 bases; junction bases not matched to a gene: 9. The CDR3 extends over 14 amino acids.

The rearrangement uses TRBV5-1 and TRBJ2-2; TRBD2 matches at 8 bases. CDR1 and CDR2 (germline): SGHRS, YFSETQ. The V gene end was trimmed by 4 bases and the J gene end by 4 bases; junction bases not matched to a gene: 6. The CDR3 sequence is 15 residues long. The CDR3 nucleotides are TGCGCCAGCAGCATTACCGGACTAGCCACCGGGGAGCTGTTTTTT. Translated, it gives CASSITGLATGELFF. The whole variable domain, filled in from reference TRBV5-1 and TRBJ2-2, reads KAGVTQTPRYLIKTRGQQVTLSCSPISGHRSVSWYQQTPGQGLQFLFEYFSETQRNKGNFPGRFSGRQFSNSRSEMNVSTLELGDSALYLCASSITGLATGELFFGEGSRLTVL.

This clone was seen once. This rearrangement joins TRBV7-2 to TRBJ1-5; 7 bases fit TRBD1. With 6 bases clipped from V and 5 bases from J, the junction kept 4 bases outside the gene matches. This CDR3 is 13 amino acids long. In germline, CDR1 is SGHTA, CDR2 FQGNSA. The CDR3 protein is CASSTGVDQPQHF. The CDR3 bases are TGTGCCAGCAGTACAGGGGTGGATCAGCCCCAGCATTTT.

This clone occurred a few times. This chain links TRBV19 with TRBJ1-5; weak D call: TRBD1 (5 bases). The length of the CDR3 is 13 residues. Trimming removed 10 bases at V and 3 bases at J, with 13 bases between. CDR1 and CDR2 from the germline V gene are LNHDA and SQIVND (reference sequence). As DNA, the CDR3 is TGTGCCACTCGGGCGGGGGACAATCAGCCCCAGCATTTT. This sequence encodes CATRAGDNQPQHF.

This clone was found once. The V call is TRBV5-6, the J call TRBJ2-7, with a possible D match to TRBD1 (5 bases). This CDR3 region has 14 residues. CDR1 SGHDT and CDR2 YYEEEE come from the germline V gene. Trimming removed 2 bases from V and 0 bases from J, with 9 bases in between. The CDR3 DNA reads TGTGCCAGCAGCTTAGGACACCACTCCTACGAGCAGTACTTC. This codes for CASSLGHHSYEQYF.

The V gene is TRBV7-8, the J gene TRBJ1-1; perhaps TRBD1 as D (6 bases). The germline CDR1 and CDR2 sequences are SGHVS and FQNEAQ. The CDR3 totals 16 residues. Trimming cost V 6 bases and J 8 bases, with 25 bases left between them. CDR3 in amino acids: CASSLREGVAAAEAFF. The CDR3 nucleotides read TGTGCCAGCAGTCTAAGGGAGGGGGTGGCGGCCGCCGAAGCTTTCTTT.

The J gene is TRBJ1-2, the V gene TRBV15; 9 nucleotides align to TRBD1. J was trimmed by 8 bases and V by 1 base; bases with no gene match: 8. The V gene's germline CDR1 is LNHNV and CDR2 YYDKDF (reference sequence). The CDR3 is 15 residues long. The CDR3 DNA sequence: TGTGCCACCAGCAGAGTGACCGGGACAGGGTACGGCTACACCTTC. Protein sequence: CATSRVTGTGYGYTF.

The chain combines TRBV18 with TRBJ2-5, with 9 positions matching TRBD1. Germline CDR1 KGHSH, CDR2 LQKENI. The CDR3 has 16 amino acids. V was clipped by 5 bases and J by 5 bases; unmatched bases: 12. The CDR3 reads CASSTTQQGARETQYF. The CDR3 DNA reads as TGTGCCAGCTCAACGACCCAACAGGGGGCGAGGGAGACCCAGTACTTC. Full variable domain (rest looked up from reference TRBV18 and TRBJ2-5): NAGVMQNPRHLVRRRGQEARLRCSPMKGHSHVYWYRQLPEEGLKFMVYLQKENIIDESGMPKERFSAEFPKEGPSILRIQQVVRGDSAAYFCASSTTQQGARETQYFGPGTRLLVL.

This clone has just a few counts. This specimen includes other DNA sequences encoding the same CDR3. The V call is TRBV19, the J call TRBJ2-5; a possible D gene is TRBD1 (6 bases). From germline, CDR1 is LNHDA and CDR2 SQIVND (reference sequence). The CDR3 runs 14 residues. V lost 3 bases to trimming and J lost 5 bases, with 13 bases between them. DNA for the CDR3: TGTGCCAGTAGTATCGCAGGGGCCGGGGAGACCCAGTACTTC. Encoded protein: CASSIAGAGETQYF. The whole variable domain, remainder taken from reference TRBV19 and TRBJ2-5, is DGGITQSPKYLFRKEGQNVTLSCEQNLNHDAMYWYRQDPGQGLRLIYYSQIVNDFQKGDIAEGYSVSREKKESFPLTVTSAQKNPTAFYLCASSIAGAGETQYFGPGTRLLVL.

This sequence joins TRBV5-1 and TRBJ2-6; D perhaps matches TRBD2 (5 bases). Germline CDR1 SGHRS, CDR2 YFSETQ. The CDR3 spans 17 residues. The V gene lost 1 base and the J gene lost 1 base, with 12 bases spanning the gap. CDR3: CASSLREQPSGANVLTF. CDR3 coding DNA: TGCGCCAGCAGCTTGAGGGAGCAACCGTCTGGGGCCAACGTCCTGACTTTC.

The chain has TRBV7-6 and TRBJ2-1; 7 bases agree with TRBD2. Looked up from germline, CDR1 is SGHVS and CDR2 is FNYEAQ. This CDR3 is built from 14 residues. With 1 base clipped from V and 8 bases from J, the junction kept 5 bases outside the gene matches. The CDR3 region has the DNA TGTGCCAGCAGCTTAGGGTATCGGGGGGATGAGCAGTTCTTC. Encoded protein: CASSLGYRGDEQFF.

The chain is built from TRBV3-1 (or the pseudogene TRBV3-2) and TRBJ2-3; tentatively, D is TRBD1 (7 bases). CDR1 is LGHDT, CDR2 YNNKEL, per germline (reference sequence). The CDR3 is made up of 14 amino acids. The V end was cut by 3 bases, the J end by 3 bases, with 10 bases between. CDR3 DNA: TGTGCCAGCAGCCAGCAGGGGGGTACAGATACGCAGTATTTT. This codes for CASSQQGGTDTQYF.

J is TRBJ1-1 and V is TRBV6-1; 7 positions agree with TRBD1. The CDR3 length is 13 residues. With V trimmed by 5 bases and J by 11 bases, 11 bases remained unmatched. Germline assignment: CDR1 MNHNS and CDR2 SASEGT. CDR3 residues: CASSMGDSLWAFF. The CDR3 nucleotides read TGTGCCAGCAGTATGGGGGACAGCCTGTGGGCTTTCTTT.